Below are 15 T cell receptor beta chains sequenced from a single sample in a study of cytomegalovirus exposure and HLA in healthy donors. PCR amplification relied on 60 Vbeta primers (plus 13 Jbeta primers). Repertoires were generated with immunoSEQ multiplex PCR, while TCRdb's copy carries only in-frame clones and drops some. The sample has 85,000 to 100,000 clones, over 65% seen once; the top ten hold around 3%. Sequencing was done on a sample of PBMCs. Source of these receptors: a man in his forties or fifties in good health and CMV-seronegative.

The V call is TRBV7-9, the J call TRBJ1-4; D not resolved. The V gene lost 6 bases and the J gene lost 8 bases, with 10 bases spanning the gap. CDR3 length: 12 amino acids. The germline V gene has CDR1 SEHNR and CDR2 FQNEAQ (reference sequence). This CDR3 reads CASSGEGEKLFF. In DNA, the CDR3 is TGTGCCAGCAGTGGGGAGGGAGAAAAACTGTTTTTT.

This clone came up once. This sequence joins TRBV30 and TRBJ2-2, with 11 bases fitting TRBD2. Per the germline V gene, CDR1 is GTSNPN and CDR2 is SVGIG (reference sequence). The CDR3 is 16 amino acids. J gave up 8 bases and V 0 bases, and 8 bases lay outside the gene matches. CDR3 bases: TGTGCCTGGAGTGTACGGCTAGCGGGAGGATCTGGGGAGCTGTTTTTT. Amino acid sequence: CAWSVRLAGGSGELFF.

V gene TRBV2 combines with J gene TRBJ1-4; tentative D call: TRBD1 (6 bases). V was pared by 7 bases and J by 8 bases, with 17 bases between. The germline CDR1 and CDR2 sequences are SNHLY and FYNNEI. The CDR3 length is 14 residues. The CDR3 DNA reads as TGTGCCAGCATCCCGCGGGGGGCGGGAGAAAAACTGTTTTTT. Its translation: CASIPRGAGEKLFF.

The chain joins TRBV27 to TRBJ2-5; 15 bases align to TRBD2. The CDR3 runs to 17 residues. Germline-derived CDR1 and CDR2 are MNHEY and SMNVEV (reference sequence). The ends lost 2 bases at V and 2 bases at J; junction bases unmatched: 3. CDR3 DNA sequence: TGTGCCAGCAGTTTAATCGGGACTAGCGGGGGGCAAGAGACCCAGTACTTC. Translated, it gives CASSLIGTSGGQETQYF.

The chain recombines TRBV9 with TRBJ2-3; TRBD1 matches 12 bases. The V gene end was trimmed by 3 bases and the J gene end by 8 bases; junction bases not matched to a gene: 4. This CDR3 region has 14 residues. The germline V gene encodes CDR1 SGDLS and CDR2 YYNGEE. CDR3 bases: TGTGCCAGCAGCGAGGGGGACAGGGGGCGTACGCAGTATTTT. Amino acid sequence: CASSEGDRGRTQYF.

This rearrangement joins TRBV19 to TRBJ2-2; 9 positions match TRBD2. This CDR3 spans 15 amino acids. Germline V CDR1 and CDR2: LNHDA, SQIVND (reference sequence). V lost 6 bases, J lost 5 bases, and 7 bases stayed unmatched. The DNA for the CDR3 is TGTGCCAGTAGGACTAGCGGAGGGTTGACCGGGGAGCTGTTTTTT. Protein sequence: CASRTSGGLTGELFF.

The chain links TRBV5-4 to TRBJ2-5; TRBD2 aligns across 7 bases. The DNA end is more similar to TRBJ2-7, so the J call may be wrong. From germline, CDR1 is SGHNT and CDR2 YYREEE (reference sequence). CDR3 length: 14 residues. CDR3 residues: CASRKRGSSYEQYF. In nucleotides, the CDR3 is TGTGCCAGCAGGAAGCGGGGTAGCTCCTACGAGCAGTACTTC.

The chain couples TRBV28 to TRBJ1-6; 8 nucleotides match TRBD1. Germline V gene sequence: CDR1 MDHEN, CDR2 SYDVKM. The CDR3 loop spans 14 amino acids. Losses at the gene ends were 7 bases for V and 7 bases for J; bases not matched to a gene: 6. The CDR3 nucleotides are TGTGCCAGCACCCAGGACAGGGAAAATTCACCCCTCCACTTT. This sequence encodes CASTQDRENSPLHF.

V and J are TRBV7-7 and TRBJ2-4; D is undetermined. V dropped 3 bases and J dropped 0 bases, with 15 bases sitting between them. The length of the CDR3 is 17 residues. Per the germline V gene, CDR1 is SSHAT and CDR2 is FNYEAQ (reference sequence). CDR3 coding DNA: TGTGCCAGCAGCTTCATAATGTCGAGGATAGCCAAAAACATTCAGTACTTC. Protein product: CASSFIMSRIAKNIQYF.

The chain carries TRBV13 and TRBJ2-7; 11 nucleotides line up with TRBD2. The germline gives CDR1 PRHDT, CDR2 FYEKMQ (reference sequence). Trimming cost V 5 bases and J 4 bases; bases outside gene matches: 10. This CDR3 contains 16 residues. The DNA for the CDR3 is TGTGCCAGCAGCAAACCTAGCGGGAGGAATGAGTACGAGCAGTACTTC. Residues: CASSKPSGRNEYEQYF.

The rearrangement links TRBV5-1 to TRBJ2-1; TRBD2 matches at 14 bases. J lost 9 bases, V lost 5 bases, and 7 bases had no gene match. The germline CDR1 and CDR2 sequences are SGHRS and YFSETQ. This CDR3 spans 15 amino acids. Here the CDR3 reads CASREGTSGRGEQFF. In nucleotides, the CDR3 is TGCGCCAGCAGGGAGGGGACTAGCGGGAGAGGTGAGCAGTTCTTC.

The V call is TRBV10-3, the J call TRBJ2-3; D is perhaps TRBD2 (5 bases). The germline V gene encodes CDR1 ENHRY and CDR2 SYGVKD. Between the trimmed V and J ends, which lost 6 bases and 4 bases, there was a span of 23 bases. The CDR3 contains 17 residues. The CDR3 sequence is CAIREPSEGVRADTQYF. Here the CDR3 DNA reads TGTGCCATCAGGGAGCCATCAGAGGGCGTGAGGGCAGATACGCAGTATTTT.

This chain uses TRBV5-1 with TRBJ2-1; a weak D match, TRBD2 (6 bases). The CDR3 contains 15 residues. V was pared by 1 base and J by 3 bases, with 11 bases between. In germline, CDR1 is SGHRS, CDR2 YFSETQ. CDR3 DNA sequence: TGCGCCAGCAGCTTGAATCGGGAGTTCTACAATGAGCAGTTCTTC. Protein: CASSLNREFYNEQFF. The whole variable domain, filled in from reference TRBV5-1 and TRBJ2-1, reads KAGVTQTPRYLIKTRGQQVTLSCSPISGHRSVSWYQQTPGQGLQFLFEYFSETQRNKGNFPGRFSGRQFSNSRSEMNVSTLELGDSALYLCASSLNREFYNEQFFGPGTRLTVL.

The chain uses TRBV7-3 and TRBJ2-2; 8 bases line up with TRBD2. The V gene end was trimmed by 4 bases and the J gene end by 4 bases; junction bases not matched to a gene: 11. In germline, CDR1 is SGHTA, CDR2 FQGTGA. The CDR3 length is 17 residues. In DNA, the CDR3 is TGTGCCAGCAGCTATCCACCCACCGGACTAGCCACCGGGGAGCTGTTTTTT. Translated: CASSYPPTGLATGELFF.

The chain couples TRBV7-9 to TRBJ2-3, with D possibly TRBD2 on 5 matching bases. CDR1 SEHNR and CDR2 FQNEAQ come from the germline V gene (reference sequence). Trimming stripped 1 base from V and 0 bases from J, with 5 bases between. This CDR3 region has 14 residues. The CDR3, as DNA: TGTGCCAGCAGCTTAGGGACTAGCACAGATACGCAGTATTTT. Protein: CASSLGTSTDTQYF.